Below are 28 T cell receptor beta chains sequenced from a single sample in a study of blood T cell repertoires in COVID-19. The data were produced by immunoSEQ multiplex PCR, yet TCRdb's version contains in-frame clones alone and is incomplete. In the table there are 150,000 to 200,000 clones, around 88% of which are singletons. Input material: PBMCs or T cells enriched from blood (not recorded which). These receptors all come from a woman aged 45-65 years in a cohort exposed to, infected with or recovered from COVID-19 (not recorded which).

Only one count was recorded for this clone. The chain employs TRBV28 and TRBJ1-1; a weak D match, TRBD1 (6 bases). Germline CDR1 and CDR2: MDHEN and SYDVKM. CDR3 size: 15 residues. V gave up 3 bases and J gave up 1 base, with 12 bases separating them. The CDR3 region has the DNA TGTGCCAGCAGTTTTAGGGGCAGGGGGAACACTGAAGCTTTCTTT. It specifies CASSFRGRGNTEAFF.

The chain joins TRBV5-1 to TRBJ2-1; 9 bases are shared with TRBD2. V dropped 3 bases and J dropped 9; count of bases not matched to a gene: 7. CDR1 is SGHRS and CDR2 is YFSETQ in the germline V gene. CDR3 length equals 14 residues. The CDR3 here is CASSSGLAQSEQFF. DNA for the CDR3: TGCGCCAGCAGCTCGGGACTAGCCCAGAGTGAGCAGTTCTTC. The full variable domain, in which reference TRBV5-1 and TRBJ2-1 provide the parts outside the CDR3, is KAGVTQTPRYLIKTRGQQVTLSCSPISGHRSVSWYQQTPGQGLQFLFEYFSETQRNKGNFPGRFSGRQFSNSRSEMNVSTLELGDSALYLCASSSGLAQSEQFFGPGTRLTVL.

V and J are TRBV28 and TRBJ2-2; no firm D call. The V and J ends lost 2 bases and 7 bases respectively, with 5 bases between them. The CDR3 totals 12 residues. Germline lookup yields CDR1 MDHEN and CDR2 SYDVKM. CDR3 amino acids: CASSLQYGELFF. The CDR3 DNA is TGTGCCAGCAGTTTACAGTACGGGGAGCTGTTTTTT.

The rearrangement uses TRBV6-9 and TRBJ2-1, with 7 bases aligning to TRBD2. Looked up from germline, CDR1 is MNHGY and CDR2 is SVAAGI. Unmatched junction bases numbered 8, after V lost 8 bases and J lost 4 bases. This CDR3 spans 14 amino acids. CDR3 sequence reads: CASLSGVKYNEQFF. In nucleotides, the CDR3 is TGTGCCAGCTTGAGCGGGGTTAAATACAATGAGCAGTTCTTC.

The rearrangement uses TRBV5-1 and TRBJ2-1; 13 bases map to TRBD2. V lost 4 bases and J lost 1; bases outside the gene matches: 5. Germline assignment: CDR1 SGHRS and CDR2 YFSETQ. CDR3 length: 17 amino acids. The CDR3 reads CASSPGLAGRSYNEQFF. The CDR3 coding sequence is TGCGCCAGCAGCCCGGGACTAGCGGGGCGATCCTACAATGAGCAGTTCTTC.

The rearrangement joins TRBV19 to TRBJ1-5; D gene uncertain. CDR1 is LNHDA and CDR2 is SQIVND in the germline V gene (reference sequence). The CDR3 has 13 residues. V was cut by 2 bases and J by 6 bases, with 8 bases left in between. The CDR3 region has the DNA TGTGCCAGTAGTATAACGTCGAGTCAGCCCCAGCATTTT. Its translation is CASSITSSQPQHF.

This rearrangement joins TRBV5-1 to TRBJ2-2, with D perhaps TRBD1 (6 bases). Germline CDR1 and CDR2: SGHRS and YFSETQ. Trimming removed 4 bases at V and 6 bases at J, with 22 bases between. This CDR3 contains 17 residues. CDR3 loop: CASSVRQVSETPGELFF. DNA of the CDR3: TGCGCCAGCAGCGTAAGACAGGTTTCGGAAACTCCCGGGGAGCTGTTTTTT.

The chain links TRBV19 to TRBJ2-2; 7 nucleotides match TRBD1. CDR1 is LNHDA, CDR2 SQIVND, per germline (reference sequence). After removal of 5 bases from V and 5 bases from J, the junction contained 8 bases not matched to a gene. This CDR3 has 15 residues. The CDR3: CASSPPAGGTGELFF. For the CDR3, the DNA is TGTGCCAGTAGTCCCCCGGCAGGGGGTACCGGGGAGCTGTTTTTT.

V and J are TRBV30 and TRBJ1-3; the D is unclear. The CDR3 length is 15 residues. Germline V gene lookup returns CDR1 GTSNPN and CDR2 SVGIG (reference sequence). Trimming took off 0 bases at V and 0 bases at J, with 9 bases between the two ends. The CDR3 loop reads CAWSVARSSGNTIYF. The CDR3 DNA sequence: TGTGCCTGGAGTGTAGCCCGGAGCTCTGGAAACACCATATATTTT.

This chain connects TRBV7-2 to TRBJ2-7, with D perhaps matching TRBD1 (6 bases). CDR3 length: 15 amino acids. Germline-derived CDR1 and CDR2 are SGHTA and FQGNSA. Trimming pared 5 bases from V and 2 bases from J, leaving 16 bases between. The DNA for the CDR3 is TGTGCCAGCAGCCCCGCCGGGACAAGAGCCTACGAGCAGTACTTC. Protein product: CASSPAGTRAYEQYF.

The chain has TRBV28 and TRBJ1-4; 7 bases agree with TRBD1. J lost 7 bases, V lost 5 bases, and 7 bases had no gene match. The length of the CDR3 is 14 residues. The germline V gene encodes CDR1 MDHEN and CDR2 SYDVKM. The CDR3, as DNA: TGTGCCAGCAGTATACAGGGGTCGGCTGAAAAACTGTTTTTT. It specifies CASSIQGSAEKLFF.

This clone was seen only a few times. This sample includes further DNA sequences coding for the same CDR3. The chain combines TRBV27 with TRBJ1-2, with 8 bases matching TRBD1. The CDR3 is 14 residues long. Losses at the gene ends were 0 bases for V and 4 bases for J; bases not matched to a gene: 1. From germline, CDR1 is MNHEY and CDR2 SMNVEV (reference sequence). In DNA, the CDR3 is TGTGCCAGCAGTTTATCCGGACAGGGCTATGGCTACACCTTC. Translated: CASSLSGQGYGYTF.

The chain uses TRBV5-4 and TRBJ2-3; the match to TRBD2 covers 11 bases. The CDR3 has 15 residues. Trimming took 1 base from V and 6 from J; bases not matched to a gene: 4. Germline V gives CDR1 SGHNT, CDR2 YYREEE (reference sequence). CDR3 in DNA: TGTGCCAGCAGCTTGTCGGCTAGCGGGGGGGATACGCAGTATTTT. Amino acids: CASSLSASGGDTQYF.

The chain couples TRBV6-1 to TRBJ1-2; 7 bases line up with TRBD1. The V gene's germline CDR1 is MNHNS and CDR2 SASEGT. Trimming at V came to 2 bases and at J to 8 bases, leaving 5 bases not matched to a gene. The length of the CDR3 is 13 residues. CDR3 DNA: TGTGCCAGCAGTGAACAGGGGGAGGTAGGCTACACCTTC. This encodes CASSEQGEVGYTF.

The chain joins TRBV28 to TRBJ1-5; 8 bases map to TRBD1. This CDR3 spans 12 amino acids. J lost 5 bases, V lost 10 bases, and 4 bases had no gene match. Germline CDR1 is MDHEN and CDR2 is SYDVKM. The CDR3 DNA follows: TGTGCCATCAACAGGGGGGATCAGCCCCAGCATTTT. Translated: CAINRGDQPQHF. The full variable domain, its missing parts supplied by reference TRBV28 and TRBJ1-5, is DVKVTQSSRYLVKRTGEKVFLECVQDMDHENMFWYRQDPGLGLRLIYFSYDVKMKEKGDIPEGYSVSREKKERFSLILESASTNQTSMYLCAINRGDQPQHFGDGTRLSIL.

This sequence joins TRBV4-3 and TRBJ1-1; TRBD1 matches 8 bases. Germline CDR1 reads LGHNA; CDR2 reads YSLEER. The CDR3 extends over 15 amino acids. V lost 0 bases, J lost 5 bases, and 5 bases stayed unmatched. The CDR3 sequence is CASSQDRGPGTEAFF. CDR3 coding DNA: TGCGCCAGCAGCCAAGACAGGGGGCCTGGAACTGAAGCTTTCTTT.

The chain is built from TRBV7-9 and TRBJ1-1; D gene uncertain. Per the germline V gene, CDR1 is SEHNR and CDR2 is FQNEAQ (reference sequence). This CDR3 region has 11 residues. The V end lost 2 bases, the J end lost 7 bases, and 5 bases lay between the germline ends. CDR3 coding DNA: TGTGCCAGCAGCTTACAGAATGAAGCTTTCTTT. It codes for CASSLQNEAFF.

This chain uses TRBV10-3 with TRBJ2-3; 7 bases align to TRBD2. This CDR3 contains 13 residues. Unmatched junction bases numbered 3, after V lost 7 bases and J lost 2 bases. The germline gives CDR1 ENHRY, CDR2 SYGVKD. As DNA, the CDR3 is TGTGCCATCACTAGCGGCTACACAGATACGCAGTATTTT. Protein sequence: CAITSGYTDTQYF.

The V gene is TRBV9, the J gene TRBJ1-1; tentatively, D is TRBD1 (6 bases). With 2 bases removed from V and 4 bases from J, the gap between germline ends came to 15 bases. The CDR3 is 15 amino acids. Per the germline V gene, CDR1 is SGDLS and CDR2 is YYNGEE. The CDR3 DNA sequence: TGTGCCAGCAGCGTCCGGGGGGCTTCGGGCACTGAAGCTTTCTTT. Translation: CASSVRGASGTEAFF.

The rearrangement uses TRBV5-1 and TRBJ1-4; 7 bases match TRBD1. Germline V CDR1 and CDR2: SGHRS, YFSETQ. With 2 bases clipped from V and 3 bases from J, the junction kept 7 bases outside the gene matches. This CDR3 has 16 residues. The CDR3 DNA reads TGCGCCAGCAGCTTACGCAGGGACAGCCCTAATGAAAAACTGTTTTTT. Its translation: CASSLRRDSPNEKLFF.

CDR3 sequence reads: CASSPPGLAGGMTKNIQYF. CDR3 coding DNA: TGTGCCAGCAGCCCGCCAGGACTAGCGGGGGGTATGACCAAAAACATTCAGTACTTC. The chain combines TRBV28 with TRBJ2-4; 14 bases map to TRBD2. Germline trimming cut 6 bases from V and 2 bases from J; bases unmatched to any gene: 12. This CDR3 is 19 amino acids long. In germline, CDR1 is MDHEN, CDR2 SYDVKM.

The chain couples TRBV27 to TRBJ1-1; D might be TRBD1 (6 bases). This CDR3 is built from 15 residues. Germline V gives CDR1 MNHEY, CDR2 SMNVEV (reference sequence). Trimming took off 5 bases at V and 1 base at J, with 14 bases between the two ends. The CDR3 is CASSPMSGANTEAFF. CDR3 DNA: TGTGCCAGCAGTCCCATGTCAGGGGCGAACACTGAAGCTTTCTTT.

V and J are TRBV4-1 and TRBJ2-5; 8 positions match TRBD2. CDR1 and CDR2 from the germline V gene are MGHRA and YSYEKL. After removal of 0 bases from V and 5 bases from J, the junction contained 8 bases not matched to a gene. The CDR3 is 16 amino acids. For the CDR3, the DNA is TGCGCCAGCAGCCAAGAGGGACTAGTGGTATTGGAGACCCAGTACTTC. This gives the protein CASSQEGLVVLETQYF.

This sequence joins TRBV28 and TRBJ1-3; D is possibly TRBD1 (5 bases). From germline, CDR1 is MDHEN and CDR2 SYDVKM. The CDR3 is made up of 13 amino acids. V was clipped by 4 bases and J by 8 bases, with 12 bases between them. CDR3 sequence: CASSSPGRDTIYF. The CDR3 DNA sequence: TGTGCCAGCAGTTCCCCGGGCAGGGACACCATATATTTT.

The rearrangement joins TRBV18 to TRBJ2-5; D not resolved. Trimming pared 2 bases from V and 5 bases from J, leaving 12 bases between. Germline CDR1 reads KGHSH; CDR2 reads LQKENI. The CDR3 is made up of 14 amino acids. CDR3 protein: CASSPGERQETQYF. In DNA form, the CDR3 reads TGTGCCAGCTCACCAGGAGAGCGCCAGGAGACCCAGTACTTC.

The V gene is TRBV14, the J gene TRBJ2-1; possibly TRBD1 for D (6 bases). The germline gives CDR1 SGHDN, CDR2 FVKESK. V lost 4 bases and J 0 bases, leaving 10 bases between the germline ends. The CDR3 length is 15 residues. The CDR3 is CASSRRQASYNEQFF. CDR3 sequence (DNA): TGTGCCAGCAGCCGTAGACAGGCCTCCTACAATGAGCAGTTCTTC.

The rearrangement uses TRBV11-2 and TRBJ2-1; the match to TRBD2 covers 16 bases. CDR1 and CDR2 from the germline V gene are SGHAT and FQNNGV. V was clipped by 4 bases and J by 9 bases; unmatched bases: 3. This CDR3 is built from 15 residues. The CDR3 sequence: CASSSGLAGGGEQFF. The CDR3 coding sequence is TGTGCCAGCAGCTCGGGACTAGCGGGAGGGGGTGAGCAGTTCTTC.

The V call is TRBV28, the J call TRBJ1-5; tentative D call: TRBD1 (6 bases). V lost 5 bases and J lost 8, with 16 bases in between. The CDR3 covers 14 residues. CDR1 is MDHEN and CDR2 is SYDVKM in the germline V gene. CDR3 amino acids: CASSTSGALKPQHF. The CDR3 coding sequence is TGTGCCAGCAGTACATCAGGGGCGCTAAAGCCCCAGCATTTT.